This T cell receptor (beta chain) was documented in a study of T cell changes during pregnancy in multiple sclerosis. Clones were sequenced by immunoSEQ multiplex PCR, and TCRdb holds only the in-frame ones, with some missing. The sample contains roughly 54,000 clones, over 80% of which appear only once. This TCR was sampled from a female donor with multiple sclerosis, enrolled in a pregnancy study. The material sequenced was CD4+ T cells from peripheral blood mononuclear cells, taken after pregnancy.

The CDR3 nucleotides are TGCAGCGTTGATTCGGGGGAAGGCTACACCTTC. Amino acid sequence: CSVDSGEGYTF. The rearrangement joins TRBV29-1 to TRBJ1-2, with D possibly being TRBD1 (5 bases). The CDR3 is 11 residues long. Germline V gene data show CDR1 as SQVTM and CDR2 as ANQGSEA. V lost 3 bases to trimming and J lost 8 bases, with 10 bases between them.